A single sample gave rise to the 13 T cell receptor beta chains below, sequenced in a study of blood T cell repertoires in COVID-19. Measured with immunoSEQ multiplex PCR; TCRdb has only the in-frame clones, and not every one. The sample has 200,000 to 250,000 clones, 87% seen once. The sequencing input was PBMCs or T cells enriched from blood (not recorded which). The source is a woman in her 30s with acute COVID-19.

V gene TRBV27 combines with J gene TRBJ2-1; 13 nucleotides line up with TRBD2. The CDR3 covers 14 residues. Looked up from germline, CDR1 is MNHEY and CDR2 is SMNVEV (reference sequence). V lost 6 bases to trimming and J lost 8 bases; unmatched junction nucleotides: 4. The chain's CDR3 is CASRTSGRRDEQFF. The DNA for the CDR3 is TGTGCCAGCAGGACTAGCGGGAGGAGGGATGAGCAGTTCTTC.

The rearrangement joins TRBV25-1 to TRBJ2-5, with D possibly matching TRBD2 (6 bases). Germline V gene lookup returns CDR1 MGHDK and CDR2 SYGVNS. This CDR3 has 15 amino acids. V gave up 4 bases and J gave up 5 bases, with 17 bases separating them. The CDR3 sequence: CASSAPGLRAETQYF. CDR3 nucleotide sequence: TGTGCCAGCAGTGCACCGGGACTCCGCGCGGAGACCCAGTACTTC.

V gene TRBV7-3 combines with J gene TRBJ2-1; 11 bases agree with TRBD2. V trimming: 5 bases; J trimming: 3 bases; junction bases outside the gene matches: 6. The CDR3 covers 16 residues. Germline assignment: CDR1 SGHTA and CDR2 FQGTGA. CDR3 sequence: CASSQTGTSGYNEQFF. The CDR3, as DNA: TGTGCCAGCAGCCAAACCGGGACTAGCGGCTACAATGAGCAGTTCTTC.

The chain recombines TRBV7-6 with TRBJ1-4; the D gene is possibly TRBD1 (5 bases). Germline V gives CDR1 SGHVS, CDR2 FNYEAQ. With 5 bases removed from V and 4 bases from J, the gap between germline ends came to 17 bases. The CDR3 is 16 amino acids. The CDR3 bases are TGTGCCAGCAGCCTCCCTTTACAGGCTGGTAATGAAAAACTGTTTTTT. This encodes CASSLPLQAGNEKLFF.

V and J are TRBV28 and TRBJ2-7, with a possible D match to TRBD2 (6 bases). Germline V gene lookup returns CDR1 MDHEN and CDR2 SYDVKM. The CDR3 is made up of 12 amino acids. Trimming cost V 10 bases and J 7 bases, with 17 bases left between them. The CDR3 DNA reads as TGTGCCACTCAGGGCGGGGCCCGGGAGCAGTACTTC. This encodes CATQGGAREQYF.

This chain connects TRBV18 to TRBJ2-1; weak D call: TRBD1 (5 bases). Per germline, CDR1 KGHSH and CDR2 LQKENI. The V gene lost 0 bases and the J gene lost 6 bases, with 12 bases spanning the gap. The CDR3 is made up of 15 amino acids. In DNA form, the CDR3 reads TGTGCCAGCTCACCACCCCGACAGCCTTCCAATGAGCAGTTCTTC. It encodes CASSPPRQPSNEQFF.

The chain combines TRBV11-3 with TRBJ1-4, with a tentative D call TRBD1 (6 bases). This CDR3 region has 14 residues. Per germline, CDR1 SGHNT and CDR2 YENEEA. V lost 5 bases to trimming and J lost 6 bases, with 13 bases between them. DNA for the CDR3: TGTGCCAGCAGCCTCCGGGACATAGATGAAAAACTGTTTTTT. The encoded protein is CASSLRDIDEKLFF.

The genes are TRBV2 and TRBJ1-1, with a tentative D call TRBD1 (5 bases). Trimming removed 4 bases at V and 6 bases at J, with 15 bases between. The CDR3 is 14 amino acids. Germline V gene sequence: CDR1 SNHLY, CDR2 FYNNEI. CDR3 nucleotide sequence: TGTGCCAGCAGTGCATCTGGATGGGGCGCTGAAGCTTTCTTT. Protein product: CASSASGWGAEAFF.

This clone appeared once. The chain employs TRBV2 and TRBJ2-1; TRBD2 might be the D (5 bases). The CDR3 is made up of 14 amino acids. V shed 5 bases and J shed 5 bases, with 13 bases lying between them. Germline CDR1 and CDR2: SNHLY and FYNNEI. CDR3 DNA: TGTGCCAGCAGTCAGGAGACTACGCACAATGAGCAGTTCTTC. Its translation: CASSQETTHNEQFF. The full variable domain, rest sourced from reference TRBV2 and TRBJ2-1, is EPEVTQTPSHQVTQMGQEVILRCVPISNHLYFYWYRQILGQKVEFLVSFYNNEISEKSEIFDDQFSVERPDGSNFTLKIRSTKLEDSAMYFCASSQETTHNEQFFGPGTRLTVL.

This clone was seen only once. The V gene is TRBV10-3, the J gene TRBJ2-3; D is perhaps TRBD2 (5 bases). V was shortened by 3 bases and J by 2 bases, with 12 bases between the two germline ends. The CDR3 runs 15 residues. Germline V gene sequence: CDR1 ENHRY, CDR2 SYGVKD. The CDR3 DNA is TGTGCCATCAGTGAAGGACTTCACCCCACAGATACGCAGTATTTT. Translation: CAISEGLHPTDTQYF.

This clone has a handful of counts. This chain uses TRBV6-5 with TRBJ2-3; possible D gene TRBD2, 6 bases. The V end lost 1 base, the J end lost 3 bases, and 14 bases lay between the germline ends. Germline V CDR1 and CDR2: MNHEY, SVGAGI. The CDR3 totals 16 residues. DNA of the CDR3: TGTGCCAGCAGTTACTTCCAGACTAGTGGGACAGATACGCAGTATTTT. It codes for CASSYFQTSGTDTQYF.

The DNA for the CDR3 is TGTGCCATCAGATCCAGGGATTCTGGGGCCAACGTCCTGACTTTC. This gives the protein CAIRSRDSGANVLTF. V usage is TRBV27 and J usage is TRBJ2-6; D might be TRBD1 (5 bases). The CDR3 runs 15 residues. The germline V gene has CDR1 MNHEY and CDR2 SMNVEV (reference sequence). V lost 10 bases to trimming and J lost 1 base, with 14 bases between them.

The chain links TRBV2 to TRBJ2-7; TRBD2 matches at 9 bases. CDR1 is SNHLY and CDR2 is FYNNEI in the germline V gene. This CDR3 region has 14 residues. The V segment lost 4 bases and the J segment 5 bases; nucleotides outside the gene matches: 6. The CDR3 DNA sequence: TGTGCCAGCAGTGGAGCGGGGGGTACGAACGAGCAGTACTTC. This encodes CASSGAGGTNEQYF.